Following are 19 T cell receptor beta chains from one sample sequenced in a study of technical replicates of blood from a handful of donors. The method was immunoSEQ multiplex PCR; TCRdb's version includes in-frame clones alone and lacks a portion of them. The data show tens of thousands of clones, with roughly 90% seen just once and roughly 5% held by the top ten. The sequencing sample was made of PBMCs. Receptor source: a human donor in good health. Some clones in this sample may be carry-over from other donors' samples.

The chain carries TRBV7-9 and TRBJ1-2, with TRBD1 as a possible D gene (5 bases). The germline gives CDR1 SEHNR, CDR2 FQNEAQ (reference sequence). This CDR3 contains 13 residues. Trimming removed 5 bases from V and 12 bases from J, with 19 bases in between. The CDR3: CASSPTASDLHTF. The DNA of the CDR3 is TGTGCCAGCAGCCCGACAGCGTCCGATCTCCACACCTTC.

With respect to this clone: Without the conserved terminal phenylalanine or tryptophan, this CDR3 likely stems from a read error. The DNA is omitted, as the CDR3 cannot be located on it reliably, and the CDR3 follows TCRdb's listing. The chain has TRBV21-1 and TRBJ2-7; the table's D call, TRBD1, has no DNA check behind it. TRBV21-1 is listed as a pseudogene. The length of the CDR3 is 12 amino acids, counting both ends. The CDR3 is CASSKYSETGWL.

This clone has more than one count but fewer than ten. In DNA, the CDR3 is TGTGCCAGCAGCTTGAGGTCGGGGTTAAGGAACGAGCAGTACTTC. It translates to CASSLRSGLRNEQYF. The J gene is TRBJ2-7, the V gene TRBV5-4; D might be TRBD2 (5 bases). Germline V lookup: CDR1 SGHNT, CDR2 YYREEE (reference sequence). This CDR3 is 15 amino acids long. The V end was cut by 1 base, the J end by 5 bases, with 16 bases between.

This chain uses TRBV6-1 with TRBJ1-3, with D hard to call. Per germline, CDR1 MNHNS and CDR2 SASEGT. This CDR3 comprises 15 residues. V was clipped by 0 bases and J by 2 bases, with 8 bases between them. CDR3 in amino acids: CASSEAPEAGNTIYF. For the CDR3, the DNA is TGTGCCAGCAGTGAAGCGCCAGAGGCTGGAAACACCATATATTTT.

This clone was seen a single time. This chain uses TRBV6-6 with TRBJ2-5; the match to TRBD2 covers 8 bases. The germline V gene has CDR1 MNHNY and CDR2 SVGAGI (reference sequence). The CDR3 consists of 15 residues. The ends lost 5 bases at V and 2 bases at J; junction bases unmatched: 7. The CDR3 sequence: CASSPKREIQETQYF. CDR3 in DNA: TGTGCCAGCAGTCCTAAGCGGGAGATACAAGAGACCCAGTACTTC.

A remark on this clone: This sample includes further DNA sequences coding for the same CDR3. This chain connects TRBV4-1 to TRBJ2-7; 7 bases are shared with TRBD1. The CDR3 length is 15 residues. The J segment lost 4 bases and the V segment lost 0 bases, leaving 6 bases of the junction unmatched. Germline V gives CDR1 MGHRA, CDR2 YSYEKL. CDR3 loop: CASSQDPGTDYEQYF. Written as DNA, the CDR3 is TGCGCCAGCAGCCAAGACCCCGGGACAGATTACGAGCAGTACTTC.

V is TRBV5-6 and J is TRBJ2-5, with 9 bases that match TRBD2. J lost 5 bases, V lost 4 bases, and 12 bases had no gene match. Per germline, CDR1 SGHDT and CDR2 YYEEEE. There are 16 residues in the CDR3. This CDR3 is CASSPGAGGLRETQYF. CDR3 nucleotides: TGTGCCAGCAGCCCGGGGGCGGGGGGGCTCCGGGAGACCCAGTACTTC.

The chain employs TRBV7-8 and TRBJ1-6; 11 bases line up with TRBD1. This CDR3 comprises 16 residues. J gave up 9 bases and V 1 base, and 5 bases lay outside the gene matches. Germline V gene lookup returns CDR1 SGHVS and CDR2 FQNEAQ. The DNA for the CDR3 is TGTGCCAGCAGCTTAGACTGGACAGGGGGCCGTTCACCCCTCCACTTT. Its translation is CASSLDWTGGRSPLHF.

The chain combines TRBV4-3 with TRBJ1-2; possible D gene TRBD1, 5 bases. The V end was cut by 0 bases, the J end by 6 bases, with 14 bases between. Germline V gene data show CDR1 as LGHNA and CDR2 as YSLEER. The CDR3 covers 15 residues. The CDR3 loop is CASSQDQPGPHGYTF. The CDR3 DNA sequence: TGCGCCAGCAGCCAAGATCAACCAGGGCCCCATGGCTACACCTTC.

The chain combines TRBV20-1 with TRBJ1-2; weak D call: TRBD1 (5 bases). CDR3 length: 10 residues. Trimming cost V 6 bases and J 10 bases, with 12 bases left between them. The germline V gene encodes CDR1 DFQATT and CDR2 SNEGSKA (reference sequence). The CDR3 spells CSAFQGVYTF. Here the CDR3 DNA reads TGCAGTGCGTTTCAGGGTGTCTACACCTTC.

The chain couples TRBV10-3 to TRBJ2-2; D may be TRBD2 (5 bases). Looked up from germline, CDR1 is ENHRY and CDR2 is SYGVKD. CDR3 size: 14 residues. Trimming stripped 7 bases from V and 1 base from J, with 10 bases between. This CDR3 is CAIKSGENTGELFF. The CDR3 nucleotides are TGTGCCATCAAAAGCGGAGAGAACACCGGGGAGCTGTTTTTT.

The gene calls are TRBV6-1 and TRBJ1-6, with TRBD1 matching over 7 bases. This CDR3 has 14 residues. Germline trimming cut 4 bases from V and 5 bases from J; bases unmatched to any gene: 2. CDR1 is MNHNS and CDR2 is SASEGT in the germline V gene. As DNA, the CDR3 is TGTGCCAGCAGTGTGACAGGGAATAATTCACCCCTCCACTTT. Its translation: CASSVTGNNSPLHF.

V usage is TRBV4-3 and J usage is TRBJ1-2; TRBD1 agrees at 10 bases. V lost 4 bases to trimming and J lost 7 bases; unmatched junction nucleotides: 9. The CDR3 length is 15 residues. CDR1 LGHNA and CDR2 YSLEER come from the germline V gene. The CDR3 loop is CASSRDRGFLGGYTF. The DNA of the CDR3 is TGCGCCAGCAGCCGGGACAGGGGATTTTTGGGTGGCTACACCTTC.

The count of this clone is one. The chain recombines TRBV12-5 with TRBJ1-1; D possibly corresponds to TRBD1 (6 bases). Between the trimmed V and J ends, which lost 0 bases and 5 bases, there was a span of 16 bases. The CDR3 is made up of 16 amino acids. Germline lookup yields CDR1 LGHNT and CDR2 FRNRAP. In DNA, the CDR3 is TGTGCTAGTGGTTTGGTACTGGGACACCTGGGGACTGAAGCTTTCTTT. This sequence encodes CASGLVLGHLGTEAFF.

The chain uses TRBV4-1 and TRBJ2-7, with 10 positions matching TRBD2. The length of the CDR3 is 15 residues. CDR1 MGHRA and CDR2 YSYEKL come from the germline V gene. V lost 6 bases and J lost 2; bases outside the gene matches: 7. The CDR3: CASRSGAGGTYEQYF. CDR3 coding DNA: TGCGCCAGCAGGAGCGGAGCGGGAGGGACCTACGAGCAGTACTTC.

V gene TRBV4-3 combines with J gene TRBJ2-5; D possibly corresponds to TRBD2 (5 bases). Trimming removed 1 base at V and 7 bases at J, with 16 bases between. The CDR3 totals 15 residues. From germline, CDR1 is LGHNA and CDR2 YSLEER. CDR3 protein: CASSQVPSLGGTQYF. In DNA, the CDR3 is TGCGCCAGCAGCCAAGTGCCTAGCTTGGGCGGGACCCAGTACTTC.

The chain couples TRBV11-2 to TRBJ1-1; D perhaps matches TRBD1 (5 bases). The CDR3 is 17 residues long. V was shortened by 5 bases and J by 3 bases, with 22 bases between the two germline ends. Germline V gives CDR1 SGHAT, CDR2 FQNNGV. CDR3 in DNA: TGTGCCAGCAGCCCCCGAAAAGGCGGCGGGGGTTACACTGAAGCTTTCTTT. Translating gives CASSPRKGGGGYTEAFF.

This chain's CDR3 is CASSQDLIDGRLGNTGELFF. The CDR3 region has the DNA TGCGCCAGCAGCCAAGATCTAATTGATGGGAGGTTGGGGAACACCGGGGAGCTGTTTTTT. The chain combines TRBV4-1 with TRBJ2-2; D is possibly TRBD2 (6 bases). The CDR3 runs 20 residues. The germline V and J ends were trimmed by 0 bases and 1 base, with 21 bases remaining between them. In germline, CDR1 is MGHRA, CDR2 YSYEKL.

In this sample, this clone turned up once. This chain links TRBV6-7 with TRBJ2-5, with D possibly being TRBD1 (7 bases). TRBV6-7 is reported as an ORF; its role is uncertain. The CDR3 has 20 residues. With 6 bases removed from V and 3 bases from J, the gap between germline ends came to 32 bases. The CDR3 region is CASRPTKGTDALEGKETQYF. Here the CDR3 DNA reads TGTGCCAGCAGACCGACAAAAGGGACAGACGCCCTGGAGGGAAAAGAGACCCAGTACTTC.